The 30 T cell receptor beta chains below come from one sample, sequenced in a study of monozygotic twins with inflammatory bowel disease. With the 5' RACE reads reprocessed, TCRdb shows one record per CDR3 protein and no DNA. The sample holds approximately 390,000 distinct CDR3 sequences. Sequencing was performed on blood. These receptors all come from a human donor with ulcerative colitis or Crohn's disease, or a healthy co-twin of an affected twin (not recorded which).

The rearrangement uses TRBV18 and TRBJ2-1. The CDR3 sequence is 16 residues long. CDR1 is KGHSH, CDR2 LQKENI, per germline. This chain's CDR3 is CASSPNRASSYNEQFF.

V is TRBV18 and J is TRBJ1-1; TCRdb's assignment of TRBD1 cannot be checked, as there is no DNA. CDR3 length: 15 amino acids. Germline CDR1 reads KGHSH; CDR2 reads LQKENI. The CDR3 spells CASSPGQGVGTEAFF.

The chain carries TRBV7-2 and TRBJ2-3; TCRdb names TRBD2, which stays unverified in the absence of DNA. CDR1 and CDR2 (germline): SGHTA, FQGNSA. There are 17 residues in the CDR3. CDR3 in amino acids: CASSLVASGRAEDTQYF.

The gene calls are TRBV28 and TRBJ2-2. The germline V gene has CDR1 MDHEN and CDR2 SYDVKM. The CDR3 sequence is 12 residues long. The CDR3 is CASRKNTGELFF.

The V call is TRBV12-3 or TRBV12-4, the J call TRBJ2-1; the D gene TCRdb calls, TRBD1, cannot be checked with no DNA. The CDR3 runs 15 residues. This CDR3 is CASSLLGGPYNEQFF.

The rearrangement links TRBV20-1 to TRBJ2-5; the D gene TCRdb calls, TRBD1, cannot be checked with no DNA. Germline V gives CDR1 DFQATT, CDR2 SNEGSKA (reference sequence). The CDR3 runs to 14 residues. The CDR3 protein is CSAKRLTGAETQYF.

The chain employs TRBV7-7 and TRBJ2-1; the D call of TRBD1 rests on TCRdb alone, since no DNA is present to check it. CDR1 SSHAT and CDR2 FNYEAQ come from the germline V gene (reference sequence). The CDR3 consists of 13 residues. The CDR3 sequence is CASSLDRGNEQFF.

The chain links TRBV29-1 to TRBJ2-4; TCRdb lists TRBD1, though no DNA is available to test this call. This CDR3 spans 15 amino acids. Germline V gene sequence: CDR1 SQVTM, CDR2 ANQGSEA. The chain's CDR3 is CSVEDPGRGGNIQYF.

The rearrangement links TRBV15 to TRBJ1-2. This CDR3 region has 16 residues. Germline V gene sequence: CDR1 LNHNV, CDR2 YYDKDF (reference sequence). The CDR3 here is CATSRDQAATNYGYTF.

J is TRBJ2-2 and V is TRBV7-6. The CDR3 is made up of 15 amino acids. Germline values: CDR1 SGHVS, CDR2 FNYEAQ. CDR3 sequence reads: CASSFSGGSTGELFF.

This chain joins TRBV12-3 or TRBV12-4 and TRBJ2-7; TCRdb lists TRBD2, though no DNA is available to test this call. CDR3 length: 12 residues. The CDR3 loop reads CASSPGVAGPYF.

This sequence joins TRBV25-1 and TRBJ2-5; the TCRdb call, TRBD1, lacks DNA for checking. CDR3 length equals 14 residues. CDR1 MGHDK and CDR2 SYGVNS come from the germline V gene. CDR3 residues: CASTHPGLQETQYF.

This chain links TRBV5-1 with TRBJ1-1; the TCRdb call, TRBD1, lacks DNA for checking. This CDR3 contains 12 residues. Germline CDR1 is SGHRS and CDR2 is YFSETQ. CDR3 amino acids: CASSLGGREAFF. Complete variable domain (other parts from reference TRBV5-1 and TRBJ1-1): KAGVTQTPRYLIKTRGQQVTLSCSPISGHRSVSWYQQTPGQGLQFLFEYFSETQRNKGNFPGRFSGRQFSNSRSEMNVSTLELGDSALYLCASSLGGREAFFGQGTRLTVV.

The chain carries TRBV11-1 and TRBJ2-5; TCRdb's D call, TRBD2, is unchecked because there is no DNA. Germline-derived CDR1 and CDR2 are SGHAT and FQDESV (reference sequence). The CDR3 runs 20 residues. The CDR3 protein is CASSSPLESLAGGRSETQYF. The full variable domain, completed using reference TRBV11-1 and TRBJ2-5, is EAEVAQSPRYKITEKSQAVAFWCDPISGHATLYWYRQILGQGPELLVQFQDESVVDDSQLPKDRFSAERLKGVDSTLKIQPAELGDSAMYLCASSSPLESLAGGRSETQYFGPGTRLLVL.

The CDR3 sequence: CASSPPGGNTIYF. The V gene is TRBV18, the J gene TRBJ1-3. The CDR3 is 13 residues long. The germline gives CDR1 KGHSH, CDR2 LQKENI.

The gene calls are TRBV7-9 and TRBJ1-2; TCRdb gives TRBD1 as the D gene, but with no DNA this cannot be confirmed. CDR3 length: 16 residues. CDR1 is SEHNR and CDR2 is FQNEAQ in the germline V gene (reference sequence). Here the CDR3 reads CASSHRDREEGYGYTF.

This rearrangement joins TRBV15 to TRBJ2-2; TCRdb designates TRBD1, a call that cannot be tested without DNA. This CDR3 comprises 13 residues. Germline assignment: CDR1 LNHNV and CDR2 YYDKDF (reference sequence). The CDR3 reads CATSRKQGGELFF.

The chain is built from TRBV5-4 and TRBJ2-2; the D call of TRBD2 rests on TCRdb alone, since no DNA is present to check it. The CDR3 spans 18 residues. Germline V CDR1 and CDR2: SGHNT, YYREEE (reference sequence). The CDR3 loop is CASSSGTSGRASTGELFF.

The rearrangement links TRBV5-4 to TRBJ2-1; with no DNA, the TCRdb D assignment of TRBD1 cannot be verified. The V gene's germline CDR1 is SGHNT and CDR2 YYREEE (reference sequence). CDR3 length equals 13 residues. The CDR3 loop reads CASSQAGDNEQFF.

The chain joins TRBV11-1 to TRBJ2-3; no DNA is available, so the TRBD2 call from TCRdb remains unchecked. This CDR3 region has 19 residues. The V gene's germline CDR1 is SGHAT and CDR2 FQDESV (reference sequence). The CDR3 loop reads CASSHLRDFPTASTDTQYF.

This chain links TRBV15 with TRBJ2-1; the TCRdb D gene call, TRBD2, has no DNA to confirm it. The CDR3 runs 16 residues. The V gene's germline CDR1 is LNHNV and CDR2 YYDKDF (reference sequence). The CDR3 here is CATSRDGSTVRNEQFF.

The V call is TRBV5-1, the J call TRBJ2-2; no DNA is available, so the TRBD1 call from TCRdb remains unchecked. Germline CDR1 SGHRS, CDR2 YFSETQ. This CDR3 spans 15 amino acids. The CDR3 loop is CASSSGQKVTGELFF.

V usage is TRBV27 and J usage is TRBJ2-3. The CDR3 contains 12 residues. The V gene's germline CDR1 is MNHEY and CDR2 SMNVEV (reference sequence). CDR3 residues: CASSSPTDTQYF.

This chain connects TRBV28 to TRBJ2-1; TCRdb proposes TRBD2, but this gene call is untestable without DNA. This CDR3 is 17 amino acids long. Per the germline V gene, CDR1 is MDHEN and CDR2 is SYDVKM. CDR3 sequence: CASSRASTSGGYNEQFF.

J is TRBJ2-2 and V is TRBV20-1; TCRdb outputs TRBD1, but without DNA this stays unchecked. Germline CDR1 and CDR2: DFQATT and SNEGSKA (reference sequence). There are 17 residues in the CDR3. The CDR3 here is CSARDIAGTQVTGELFF.

The chain joins TRBV7-6 to TRBJ2-5; the D gene TCRdb calls, TRBD1, cannot be checked with no DNA. Germline loops: CDR1 SGHVS, CDR2 FNYEAQ. CDR3 length: 12 residues. The CDR3 reads CASSPRGETQYF.

The rearrangement links TRBV7-2 to TRBJ2-5; TCRdb lists TRBD2, though no DNA is available to test this call. The CDR3 totals 17 residues. Germline V CDR1 and CDR2: SGHTA, FQGNSA. CDR3 amino acids: CASSLGRRGGPPETQYF.

The CDR3: CASSIPGGNQPQHF. The V call is TRBV19, the J call TRBJ1-5; as DNA is missing, the TRBD1 call by TCRdb cannot be tested. CDR3 length: 14 amino acids. Looked up from germline, CDR1 is LNHDA and CDR2 is SQIVND (reference sequence).

This chain's CDR3 is CAIRRGTAEETQYF. The V call is TRBV10-3, the J call TRBJ2-5; the D gene TCRdb calls, TRBD1, cannot be checked with no DNA. CDR1 is ENHRY, CDR2 SYGVKD, per germline. The CDR3 totals 14 residues.

The chain employs TRBV12-3 or TRBV12-4 and TRBJ1-6; absent DNA, TCRdb's TRBD1 call cannot be checked. The CDR3 length is 14 residues. The CDR3 reads CASSLFDRGSPLHF.